This T cell receptor (beta chain) was found in a study of regulatory T cells in long-lasting Graves disease. The time point was: newly diagnosed GD, antithyroid drugs for less than 3 months. The TCR library used RNA extracted from PBMCs. Arm-PCR of CDR3 regions and iRepertoire HTBI primers were the basis on which TCR beta libraries were built. TCRdb called the multiplex PCR reads again in MiXCR, with one record for every CDR3 protein. This sample has about 240,000 distinct CDR3 sequences, with just over 20% found just once. Per the germline V gene, CDR1 is MNHEY and CDR2 is SVGEGT. V lost 0 bases, J lost 0 bases, and 14 bases lay in between. CDR3 length: 17 amino acids. This clonotype was found many times.

This sample comprised peripheral blood mononuclear cells (PBMCs), obtained at new diagnosis, from a patient treated with antithyroid drugs. The rearrangement joins TRBV6-2 or TRBV6-3 to TRBJ1-2; D unclear. This receptor was taken from a female donor with Graves disease. The CDR3 nucleotides read TGTGCCAGCAGTTACTCGAACCCCCCAGAGGCTAACTATGGCTACACCTTC. Protein sequence: CASSYSNPPEANYGYTF.